Below, one T cell receptor beta chain is given with its context. Antigen specificity is unknown. In the PCR, 60 Vbeta and 13 Jbeta primers were used. The assay was immunoSEQ multiplex PCR, and TCRdb's table has in-frame clones only and misses some. The table records under 150,000 clones, roughly 84% of them present only once. The sample comes from a study of cytomegalovirus exposure and HLA in healthy donors. Across the study: From donors who were HLA-typed, an early data release held approximately 80 million unique TCRs.

Broader study findings: Later analysis demonstrated an association between a missense DCLRE1C variant and TCR beta V- and J-gene trimming.

This clonotype originated in a man aged 50 to 59 in good health and CMV-seronegative. Sequenced material: PBMCs.

CDR3 in DNA: TGCGCCAGCAGCCAAGATGCAGAAAACTATGGCTACACCTTC. This codes for CASSQDAENYGYTF. This chain joins TRBV4-1 and TRBJ1-2; D is ambiguous. This CDR3 spans 14 amino acids. Germline values: CDR1 MGHRA, CDR2 YSYEKL. Trimming pared 0 bases from V and 2 bases from J, leaving 7 bases between.